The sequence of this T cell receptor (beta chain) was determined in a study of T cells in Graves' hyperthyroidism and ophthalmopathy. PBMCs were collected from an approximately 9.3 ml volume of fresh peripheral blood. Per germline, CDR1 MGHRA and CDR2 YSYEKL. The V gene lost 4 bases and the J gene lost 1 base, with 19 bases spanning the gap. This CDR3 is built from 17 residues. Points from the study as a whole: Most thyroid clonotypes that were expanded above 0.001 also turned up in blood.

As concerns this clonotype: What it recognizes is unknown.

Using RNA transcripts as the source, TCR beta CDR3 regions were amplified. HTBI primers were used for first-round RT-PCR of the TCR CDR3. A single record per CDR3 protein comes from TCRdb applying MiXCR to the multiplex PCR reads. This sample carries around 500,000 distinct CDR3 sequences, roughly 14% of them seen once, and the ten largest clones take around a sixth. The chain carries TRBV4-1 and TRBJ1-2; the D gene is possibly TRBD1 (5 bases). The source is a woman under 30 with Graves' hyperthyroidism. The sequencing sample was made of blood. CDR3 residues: CASSRSYGTELNYGYTF. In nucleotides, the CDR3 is TGCGCCAGCAGCCGTTCGTACGGGACTGAACTTAACTATGGCTACACCTTC.